This section outlines one T cell receptor (beta chain) sequence together with its context. This record comes from a study of cytomegalovirus exposure and HLA in healthy donors. J gave up 8 bases and V 5 bases, and 11 bases lay outside the gene matches. This CDR3 is 15 amino acids long. Germline V gene sequence: CDR1 MGHRA, CDR2 YSYEKL. 13 Jbeta primers and 60 Vbeta primers were used for the PCR. TCRdb's table, derived via immunoSEQ multiplex PCR, lists solely in-frame clones and lacks some. Of approximately 190,000 clones listed, roughly 74% are singletons. The sample comprised PBMCs. The clonotype comes from a woman younger than 45 in good health and CMV-seropositive. The gene calls are TRBV4-1 and TRBJ1-2; 10 bases match TRBD1. The CDR3 is CASSSPGTGERGYTF. The CDR3 region has the DNA TGCGCCAGCAGCTCCCCCGGGACAGGGGAGAGAGGCTACACCTTC.